The present T cell receptor (beta chain) was sequenced within a study of T cell repertoires in cytomegalovirus infection. Study details: Peptides in the study included HLA-C-restricted and HLA-B-restricted CMV epitopes.

Per the germline V gene, CDR1 is MNHEY and CDR2 is SVGEGT. The CDR3 spans 14 residues. After removal of 6 bases from V and 0 bases from J, the junction contained 4 bases not matched to a gene. Remarks on this clonotype: Its target is not known.

Findings and limits, study-wide: Cumulated frequencies of public TCR beta families served to identify carriers of CMV plus the relevant HLA. HLA-C-restricted, CMV-specific TCR beta clonotypes were dominant ex vivo.

Each CDR3 protein is one row after TCRdb ran MiXCR on the reads. Of some 920,000 distinct CDR3 sequences listed, approximately 31% are singletons. The gene calls are TRBV6-2 or TRBV6-3 and TRBJ2-5; 7 nucleotides line up with TRBD2. Source: cultured CD8+ T cells from PBMCs, taken from culture after CMV antigen stimulation. The clonotype was recovered from a human donor in good health (CMV status not recorded). Some clones in this sample may be carry-over from other donors' samples. CDR3 protein: CASSYTSDQETQYF. CDR3 DNA: TGTGCCAGCAGCTACACTAGCGACCAAGAGACCCAGTACTTC.